Each of the 17 T cell receptor beta chains below was sequenced from the same sample in a study of shared clonotypes between healthy human individuals (dated by TCRdb to 2018 to 2021). The method behind the library was the immunoSEQ multiplex PCR assay. This immuneACCESS table, as held by TCRdb, lists in-frame sequences with V and J called but not all clones. Of the missing ones, under half trace to an unresolved V gene in checked studies; the others have no known cause. This sample gives 730,000 or so clones in total; approximately 75% of them show up just once. 1.8% of the sample is taken by the ten largest. Sequencing was done on a sample of memory CD4+ T cells sorted from blood. The sample's cell subset or site label, decoded: CD45RA-negative fraction. Every receptor here comes from a woman between 25 and 40 years old in good health.

About this clone: The same CDR3 arises from other DNA sequences in this sample as well. This chain uses TRBV29-1 with TRBJ2-1, with 15 positions matching TRBD2. The junction had 4 bases not matched to a gene; V was cut back by 6 bases and J by 10 bases. There are 13 residues in the CDR3. Germline V gives CDR1 SQVTM, CDR2 ANQGSEA. CDR3: CSVTGLAGGEQFF. As DNA, the CDR3 is TGCAGCGTGACTGGACTAGCGGGAGGGGAGCAGTTCTTC.

To note about this clone: Being one base from a much bigger clone, this may be a read error. The chain links TRBV7-8 to TRBJ2-7; TRBD1 agrees at 8 bases. Germline CDR1 SGHVS, CDR2 FQNEAQ. J was trimmed by 2 bases and V by 5 bases; bases with no gene match: 5. This CDR3 is 14 amino acids long. CDR3 sequence: CASSTRQGPYEQYF. The DNA of the CDR3 is TGTGCCAGCAGCACCCGACAGGGGCCCTACGAGCAGTACTTC. The whole variable domain, remainder taken from reference TRBV7-8 and TRBJ2-7, is GAGVSQSPRYKVAKRGQDVALRCDPISGHVSLFWYQQALGQGPEFLTYFQNEAQLDKSGLPSDRFFAERPEGSVSTLKIQRTQQEDSAVYLCASSTRQGPYEQYFGPGTRLTVT.

J is TRBJ2-7 and V is TRBV9; 14 bases are a match to TRBD2. Germline V gives CDR1 SGDLS, CDR2 YYNGEE. This CDR3 spans 16 amino acids. V was clipped by 4 bases and J by 3 bases; unmatched bases: 6. CDR3 nucleotide sequence: TGTGCCAGCAGCCCCGCCGGGACTAGCGGGAGCTACGAGCAGTACTTC. Protein: CASSPAGTSGSYEQYF.

Turning to this clone: This CDR3 is also generated by other DNA sequences in the sample. The chain has TRBV29-1 and TRBJ2-7, with unresolved D. With 4 bases removed from V and 1 base from J, the gap between germline ends came to 8 bases. Germline loops: CDR1 SQVTM, CDR2 ANQGSEA. The CDR3 sequence is 12 residues long. In DNA, the CDR3 is TGCAGCGTTGTTGTAAGTTCCTACGAGCAGTACTTC. This gives the protein CSVVVSSYEQYF.

V gene TRBV7-8 combines with J gene TRBJ2-7, with D possibly matching TRBD2 (6 bases). Between the trimmed V and J ends, which lost 5 bases and 6 bases, there was a span of 23 bases. Germline CDR1 and CDR2: SGHVS and FQNEAQ. CDR3 length: 16 amino acids. The CDR3 DNA is TGTGCCAGCAGCCCCGTCAGATGGAGGGCCGAATCCGAGCAGTACTTC. Its translation is CASSPVRWRAESEQYF.

The genes are TRBV11-3 and TRBJ2-2; TRBD1 agrees at 9 bases. The CDR3 has 14 residues. After removal of 3 bases from V and 5 bases from J, the junction contained 1 base not matched to a gene. From germline, CDR1 is SGHNT and CDR2 YENEEA. The CDR3 loop reads CASSFGQGTGELFF. CDR3 sequence (DNA): TGTGCCAGCAGCTTCGGACAGGGGACCGGGGAGCTGTTTTTT.

The chain joins TRBV15 to TRBJ1-1; D is ambiguous. This CDR3 region has 15 residues. The germline V gene encodes CDR1 LNHNV and CDR2 YYDKDF (reference sequence). Trimming left V 5 bases short and J 5 bases short, with 18 bases between. CDR3 protein: CATSARRASETEAFF. CDR3 coding DNA: TGTGCCACCAGCGCACGAAGGGCAAGCGAAACTGAAGCTTTCTTT.

The CDR3 nucleotides read TGTGCCAGCAGCACTAGTTCTAGCGGGAGTACGTACGAGCAGTACTTC. Translation gives CASSTSSSGSTYEQYF. This chain connects TRBV7-2 to TRBJ2-7, with 10 bases lining up with TRBD2. Germline CDR1 reads SGHTA; CDR2 reads FQGNSA. After removal of 5 bases from V and 4 bases from J, the junction contained 11 bases not matched to a gene. CDR3 length equals 16 residues. Looking up the rest from reference TRBV7-2 and TRBJ2-7 gives the full variable domain: GAGVSQSPSNKVTEKGKDVELRCDPISGHTALYWYRQSLGQGLEFLIYFQGNSAPDKSGLPSDRFSAERTGGSVSTLTIQRTQQEDSAVYLCASSTSSSGSTYEQYFGPGTRLTVT.

The J gene is TRBJ2-6, the V gene TRBV19; D possibly corresponds to TRBD1 (6 bases). Looked up from germline, CDR1 is LNHDA and CDR2 is SQIVND (reference sequence). With 4 bases removed from V and 0 bases from J, the gap between germline ends came to 10 bases. This CDR3 is 16 amino acids long. In nucleotides, the CDR3 is TGTGCCAGTAGTAGGACAGTCTCCTCTGGGGCCAACGTCCTGACTTTC. Amino acids: CASSRTVSSGANVLTF.

The V gene is TRBV6-5, the J gene TRBJ2-1; D is ambiguous. Germline values: CDR1 MNHEY, CDR2 SVGAGI. The CDR3 is 11 residues long. Between the trimmed V and J ends, which lost 7 bases and 6 bases, there was a span of 7 bases. The CDR3 spells CASKVFNEQFF. CDR3 nucleotides: TGTGCCAGCAAGGTCTTCAATGAGCAGTTCTTC.

The chain recombines TRBV27 with TRBJ1-1, with TRBD1 as a possible D gene (6 bases). Germline CDR1 reads MNHEY; CDR2 reads SMNVEV (reference sequence). This CDR3 comprises 16 residues. V lost 6 bases and J 1 base, leaving 18 bases between the germline ends. DNA for the CDR3: TGTGCCAGCAGCCCCCCCCGACAGGCCACGAACACTGAAGCTTTCTTT. Translated: CASSPPRQATNTEAFF.

Remarks on this clone: Other DNA sequences of this sample code for an identical CDR3. The gene calls are TRBV27 and TRBJ1-5; 9 bases map to TRBD1. This CDR3 has 13 amino acids. Germline V gene data show CDR1 as MNHEY and CDR2 as SMNVEV (reference sequence). V trimming: 6 bases; J trimming: 5 bases; junction bases outside the gene matches: 2. The CDR3 loop reads CASSGDRDQPQHF. For the CDR3, the DNA is TGTGCCAGCAGCGGGGACAGGGATCAGCCCCAGCATTTT.

Here the CDR3 DNA reads TGTGCCAGCAGCTCAGGTCCCGGAAGCAATACGCAGTATTTT. It translates to CASSSGPGSNTQYF. The chain recombines TRBV7-2 with TRBJ2-3; D not resolved. V shed 4 bases and J shed 7 bases, with 15 bases lying between them. Germline lookup yields CDR1 SGHTA and CDR2 FQGNSA. The CDR3 is 14 amino acids.

This clone is a singleton in its sample. J is TRBJ1-1 and V is TRBV6-5, with D perhaps matching TRBD1 (6 bases). Germline lookup yields CDR1 MNHEY and CDR2 SVGAGI. This CDR3 comprises 14 residues. Deletions cut 8 bases from V and 3 bases from J, with 16 bases between. The CDR3: CASGSGGGHTEAFF. In nucleotides, the CDR3 is TGTGCCAGCGGATCGGGAGGGGGGCACACTGAAGCTTTCTTT.

The table lists this clone with a count of one. The rearrangement links TRBV30 to TRBJ1-5; no clear D gene. CDR3 length: 17 amino acids. Germline lookup yields CDR1 GTSNPN and CDR2 SVGIG (reference sequence). The V end was cut by 3 bases, the J end by 0 bases, with 18 bases between. The CDR3 DNA reads TGTGCCTGGAGCAGAACGCGCCTCAGGTTTAGCAATCAGCCCCAGCATTTT. Translating gives CAWSRTRLRFSNQPQHF.

The rearrangement uses TRBV18 and TRBJ2-2; D tentatively fits TRBD1 or TRBD2 (5 bases each). The germline gives CDR1 KGHSH, CDR2 LQKENI. V was trimmed by 6 bases and J by 2 bases, leaving 13 bases between them. This CDR3 contains 15 residues. CDR3 sequence reads: CASSLRDRNTGELFF. The CDR3 DNA sequence: TGTGCCAGCTCGCTCCGGGACCGAAACACCGGGGAGCTGTTTTTT. The full variable domain, its missing parts supplied by reference TRBV18 and TRBJ2-2, is NAGVMQNPRHLVRRRGQEARLRCSPMKGHSHVYWYRQLPEEGLKFMVYLQKENIIDESGMPKERFSAEFPKEGPSILRIQQVVRGDSAAYFCASSLRDRNTGELFFGEGSRLTVL.

The chain is built from TRBV10-3 and TRBJ2-2; 8 bases align to TRBD2. Trimming at V came to 0 bases and at J to 0 bases, leaving 6 bases not matched to a gene. Looked up from germline, CDR1 is ENHRY and CDR2 is SYGVKD. The CDR3 contains 18 residues. The CDR3 sequence is CAISESKAGDANTGELFF. The CDR3 nucleotides are TGTGCCATCAGTGAGTCGAAAGCGGGAGATGCGAACACCGGGGAGCTGTTTTTT.